The count of the clone carrying this TCR beta chain is one. TCRdb keeps only in-frame clones here, not all; method: immunoSEQ multiplex PCR. This table holds 220,000 or so clones, 86% found once. These data belong to a study of blood T cell repertoires in COVID-19. Study details: Nucleic acid was either cDNA or gDNA, and it came from T cells, B-cell-depleted T cells, or PBMCs.

Germline V gene lookup returns CDR1 SGHRS and CDR2 YFSETQ. V lost 7 bases to trimming and J lost 7 bases, with 17 bases between them. The CDR3 totals 14 residues. The chain uses TRBV5-1 and TRBJ2-2; D remains ambiguous. The receptor's source is a woman in her fifties or sixties with COVID-19, enrolled during active disease. The sequencing sample was made of peripheral blood. The CDR3 DNA reads TGCGCCAGCCGCCCGGGTGCAGTGAACGGGGAGCTGTTTTTT. This sequence encodes CASRPGAVNGELFF.